Listed here are 14 T cell receptor beta chains from one sample, sequenced in a study of persistence of HIV-infected CD4 T cells (dated by TCRdb to about 2020). What the treatment or condition label conveys for this sample: suppressive antiretroviral therapy. As a nonspecific positive control representing the CD4+ T cell repertoire, cells were stimulated with anti-CD3/anti-CD28 magnetic beads. Responding CD4+ T cells were sorted by upregulation of both CD40 ligand and CD69. These receptors have no identified antigens. TCRbeta repertoires were sequenced from genomic DNA with the immunoSEQ hsTCRB assay version 4 in survey mode. Not all clones reach the TCRdb copy of this immuneACCESS table, which keeps in-frame sequences only. Checked studies attribute under half of the gap to unresolved V genes and leave the rest unexplained. This sample gives roughly 41,000 clones in total; roughly 89% of them show up just once. Clones ranked in the top ten supply approximately 1.3% of the sample.

The material was CD4+ T cells sorted from PBMCs after roughly 18-hour stimulation, obtained from a patient who received antiretroviral therapy. Taken with the paper, the label for cell subset or site translates to: CD40L+CD69+ CD4 T cells responding to anti-CD3/anti-CD28 beads, representing the overall repertoire. These receptors all come from an adult man with HIV who was CMV-seropositive.

The V and J genes are TRBV7-2 and TRBJ1-2, with TRBD1 matching over 8 bases. The CDR3 length is 16 residues. Germline-derived CDR1 and CDR2 are SGHTA and FQGNSA. V shed 5 bases, J shed 1 base, and the junction held 9 bases outside the gene matches. CDR3 protein: CASSPQGTGVNYGYTF. The CDR3 region has the DNA TGTGCCAGCAGCCCACAGGGGACAGGTGTTAACTATGGCTACACCTTC.

The chain couples TRBV10-1 to TRBJ2-7; 11 nucleotides agree with TRBD2. Trimming removed 6 bases from V and 1 base from J; junction bases left unmatched: 8. CDR1 is WNHNN and CDR2 is SYGVQD in the germline V gene (reference sequence). The CDR3 has 16 residues. CDR3 region: CASSHFRLAGSYEQYF. DNA of the CDR3: TGCGCCAGCAGCCACTTCAGACTAGCGGGGTCCTACGAGCAGTACTTC.

This rearrangement joins TRBV29-1 to TRBJ2-5; D may be TRBD2 (6 bases). Germline CDR1 SQVTM, CDR2 ANQGSEA. The CDR3 runs 12 residues. The V end lost 8 bases, the J end lost 2 bases, and 12 bases lay between the germline ends. CDR3 sequence: CSSGTPQETQYF. The CDR3 DNA follows: TGCAGCTCCGGGACTCCTCAAGAGACCCAGTACTTC.

The rearrangement joins TRBV25-1 to TRBJ1-3, with unresolved D. The ends were cut back, 3 bases at V and 0 bases at J, with 12 bases in the middle. This CDR3 region has 16 residues. In germline, CDR1 is MGHDK, CDR2 SYGVNS. The CDR3 DNA reads TGTGCCAGCAGTGATGGCCAGGCATTCTCTGGAAACACCATATATTTT. Amino acids: CASSDGQAFSGNTIYF. The full variable domain, completed using reference TRBV25-1 and TRBJ1-3, is EADIYQTPRYLVIGTGKKITLECSQTMGHDKMYWYQQDPGMELHLIHYSYGVNSTEKGDLSSESTVSRIRTEHFPLTLESARPSHTSQYLCASSDGQAFSGNTIYFGEGSWLTVV.

This rearrangement joins TRBV5-1 to TRBJ2-7, with D perhaps TRBD1 or TRBD2 (5 bases each). CDR3 length: 14 amino acids. CDR1 and CDR2 (germline): SGHRS, YFSETQ. V lost 5 bases, J lost 6 bases, and 18 bases lay in between. The CDR3 is CASRSTGTMGEQYF. The CDR3 bases are TGCGCCAGCAGATCGACCGGGACCATGGGCGAGCAGTACTTC.

The CDR3 DNA follows: TGTGCCAGCAGCTTAGGAGGGGCTCAGTACTTC. Encoded protein: CASSLGGAQYF. The chain uses TRBV7-2 and TRBJ2-7, with D possibly being TRBD1 or TRBD2 (5 bases each). V lost 1 base, J lost 10 bases, and 8 bases lay in between. The CDR3 is 11 residues long. Germline lookup yields CDR1 SGHTA and CDR2 FQGNSA.

This chain links TRBV6-5 with TRBJ1-5; TRBD1 aligns across 7 bases. Germline lookup yields CDR1 MNHEY and CDR2 SVGAGI. The CDR3 runs 14 residues. V lost 10 bases and J lost 4; bases outside the gene matches: 10. CDR3 loop: CAITNRGDNQPQHF. DNA for the CDR3: TGTGCCATCACAAACAGGGGTGATAATCAGCCCCAGCATTTT.

This chain uses TRBV30 with TRBJ1-5; D is undetermined. The germline V and J ends were trimmed by 1 base and 6 bases, with 10 bases remaining between them. Germline CDR1 GTSNPN, CDR2 SVGIG (reference sequence). The CDR3 runs 13 residues. As DNA, the CDR3 is TGTGCCTGGAGTGGGGGAGACGGTCAGCCCCAGCATTTT. Amino acid sequence: CAWSGGDGQPQHF.

The genes are TRBV10-3 and TRBJ1-4, with 7 bases aligning to TRBD1. This CDR3 is 15 amino acids long. Germline lookup yields CDR1 ENHRY and CDR2 SYGVKD. J lost 7 bases, V lost 6 bases, and 11 bases had no gene match. CDR3 sequence (DNA): TGTGCCATCAGACCAGGGGCAGGGGGGACTGAAAAACTGTTTTTT. It is translated as CAIRPGAGGTEKLFF.

This chain links TRBV4-2 with TRBJ2-4; 7 nucleotides align to TRBD2. Germline V lookup: CDR1 LGHNA, CDR2 YNFKEQ. This CDR3 has 14 amino acids. V shed 4 bases, J shed 8 bases, and the junction held 8 bases outside the gene matches. CDR3: CASSPQRDTHIQYF. The CDR3, as DNA: TGTGCCAGCAGCCCCCAGCGGGATACTCACATTCAGTACTTC.

The chain couples TRBV5-4 to TRBJ1-2; 7 bases agree with TRBD1. The CDR3 runs to 15 residues. J lost 6 bases, V lost 3 bases, and 11 bases had no gene match. The germline gives CDR1 SGHNT, CDR2 YYREEE (reference sequence). The CDR3 sequence: CASSYRGGDLHGYTF. CDR3 nucleotides: TGTGCCAGCAGCTACAGGGGAGGGGATTTGCATGGCTACACCTTC.

This clone was recorded only once. The chain uses TRBV5-1 and TRBJ2-3; tentatively, D is TRBD2 (7 bases). V gave up 0 bases and J gave up 4 bases, with 9 bases separating them. The CDR3 sequence is 14 residues long. Germline V gene data show CDR1 as SGHRS and CDR2 as YFSETQ. The CDR3 bases are TGCGCCAGCAGCTTGGGAGGGGGGGCAGATACGCAGTATTTT. Translating gives CASSLGGGADTQYF.

This chain uses TRBV19 with TRBJ1-5, with 10 bases matching TRBD1. Germline V gene data show CDR1 as LNHDA and CDR2 as SQIVND (reference sequence). V trimming: 6 bases; J trimming: 1 base; junction bases outside the gene matches: 6. The CDR3 runs to 16 residues. CDR3 sequence: CASSTRDRGSNQPQHF. The DNA for the CDR3 is TGTGCCAGTAGCACCCGGGACAGGGGAAGCAATCAGCCCCAGCATTTT.

This clone occurred a few times. The CDR3 reads CASSYSGQGTQPQHF. CDR3 nucleotide sequence: TGTGCCAGCAGTTACTCGGGACAGGGCACTCAGCCCCAGCATTTT. The chain carries TRBV6-6 and TRBJ1-5; 9 bases agree with TRBD1. Germline values: CDR1 MNHNY, CDR2 SVGAGI (reference sequence). Losses at the gene ends were 0 bases for V and 6 bases for J; bases not matched to a gene: 3. This CDR3 comprises 15 residues.